What follows is one T cell receptor (beta chain) and its context. Its antigen is not known. The CDR3 runs 15 residues. V lost 4 bases to trimming and J lost 7 bases; unmatched junction nucleotides: 14. Germline V gives CDR1 SGHDT, CDR2 YYEEEE. This sample stems from a study of cytomegalovirus exposure and HLA in healthy donors. About the research overall: In an early release, HLA-typed donors contributed approximately 82 million unique TCR sequences.

Broader study findings: Both high specificity and high sensitivity reportedly marked the classifier's diagnosis of cytomegalovirus status. In vitro data verified a few CMV-associated chains as specific for CMV antigens.

Healthy donors of bone marrow made up the group. Primers for the PCR totalled 60 Vbeta and 13 Jbeta. Libraries were prepared by immunoSEQ multiplex PCR; TCRdb keeps only in-frame clonotypes and omits some of them. Here the sample spans 130,000 to 150,000 clones, roughly four fifths being singletons. This receptor was obtained from a woman in her 50s in good health and CMV-seronegative. The genes are TRBV5-6 and TRBJ2-7, with 7 bases matching TRBD1. The sequenced sample consisted of PBMCs. The CDR3 sequence: CASSGPNRGSLEQYF. The CDR3 coding sequence is TGTGCCAGCAGCGGACCAAACAGGGGAAGTCTTGAGCAGTACTTC.